The clone carrying this T cell receptor beta chain was detected many times. TCRdb independently ran MiXCR on the 5' RACE reads; one entry per CDR3 protein. Here the sample spans roughly 450,000 distinct CDR3 sequences, 15% to 20% being singletons. This sample was included in a study of T-cell memory formation after mild COVID-19. The germline V gene has CDR1 MNHEY and CDR2 SMNVEV (reference sequence). The trim removed 5 bases at V and 0 bases at J, leaving 1 base unmatched. This CDR3 has 13 residues. The source of this sequence is an adult woman who had mild COVID-19 (a few samples of this study predate the infection). Cell type and time point are not known. The sample was PBMCs or a T cell subset sorted from them (not recorded which). The V call is TRBV27, the J call TRBJ2-7, with 7 positions matching TRBD1. DNA of the CDR3: TGTGCCAGCAGTCGGGACAGCTCCTACGAGCAGTACTTC. Translated, it gives CASSRDSSYEQYF.